The 23 T cell receptor beta chains presented below share a single source sample, sequenced in a study of T-cell reconstitution after alpha-beta-depleted transplantation in children. Using unique molecular identifiers, the investigators prepared the TCRbeta library. TCRdb itself ran the PCR reads through MiXCR, one entry per CDR3 protein. The sample shows approximately 520,000 distinct CDR3 sequences, approximately 29% of them seen only once. The specimen was PBMCs from the stem cell graft donor, collected from the stem cell graft. The receptor set was obtained from a human donor who donated a stem cell graft to a child with aplastic anemia.

The V call is TRBV12-5, the J call TRBJ1-1; the D is unclear. The germline gives CDR1 LGHNT, CDR2 FRNRAP. This CDR3 has 15 residues. With 0 bases removed from V and 2 bases from J, the gap between germline ends came to 10 bases. The CDR3 here is CASGLVSSGNTEAFF. The CDR3 DNA is TGTGCTAGTGGTTTGGTTAGTTCAGGAAACACTGAAGCTTTCTTT.

In this sample, this clonotype turned up a few times. V gene TRBV5-4 combines with J gene TRBJ2-2, with unresolved D. V gave up 3 bases and J gave up 1 base, with 10 bases separating them. This CDR3 has 15 amino acids. Germline assignment: CDR1 SGHNT and CDR2 YYREEE (reference sequence). The CDR3 region has the DNA TGTGCCAGCAGCTGGGGTCCAGAGAACACCGGGGAGCTGTTTTTT. Translated: CASSWGPENTGELFF.

The V and J genes are TRBV29-1 and TRBJ2-2, with 7 bases lining up with TRBD1. Germline assignment: CDR1 SQVTM and CDR2 ANQGSEA. This CDR3 has 15 amino acids. Trimming at V came to 6 bases and at J to 1 base, leaving 8 bases not matched to a gene. In nucleotides, the CDR3 is TGCAGCGTCAGGGGGATGACAGAGAACACCGGGGAGCTGTTTTTT. Residues: CSVRGMTENTGELFF.

The chain employs TRBV29-1 and TRBJ2-3; D gene ambiguous. The CDR3 runs 13 residues. Germline lookup yields CDR1 SQVTM and CDR2 ANQGSEA. V lost 4 bases to trimming and J lost 0 bases, with 8 bases between them. CDR3 sequence: CSVVGSSTDTQYF. CDR3 bases: TGCAGCGTTGTGGGATCCAGCACAGATACGCAGTATTTT.

The V gene is TRBV15, the J gene TRBJ1-1; TRBD1 might be the D (6 bases). There are 16 residues in the CDR3. V dropped 1 base and J dropped 6 bases, with 18 bases sitting between them. Per the germline V gene, CDR1 is LNHNV and CDR2 is YYDKDF (reference sequence). The CDR3 DNA sequence: TGTGCCACCAGCAGAGTCGGGGGGCGAGTGACGGCTGAAGCTTTCTTT. The encoded protein is CATSRVGGRVTAEAFF.

This clonotype was counted a few times. This chain uses TRBV5-1 with TRBJ1-1, with D uncertain. Trimming took 0 bases from V and 10 from J, leaving 10 bases between them. This CDR3 spans 12 amino acids. The germline V gene has CDR1 SGHRS and CDR2 YFSETQ. CDR3 in amino acids: CASSLDGGRAFF. DNA for the CDR3: TGCGCCAGCAGCTTGGATGGAGGACGAGCTTTCTTT.

The chain carries TRBV7-2 and TRBJ2-5, with 11 bases aligning to TRBD2. Per the germline V gene, CDR1 is SGHTA and CDR2 is FQGNSA. The CDR3 runs 16 residues. Germline trimming cut 2 bases from V and 1 base from J; bases unmatched to any gene: 3. The CDR3 loop reads CASSLNLAGGQETQYF. In DNA, the CDR3 is TGTGCCAGCAGCTTAAACCTAGCGGGAGGCCAAGAGACCCAGTACTTC.

The chain uses TRBV10-2 and TRBJ1-5; D remains unclear. The CDR3 is made up of 16 amino acids. V lost 4 bases to trimming and J lost 6 bases, with 19 bases between them. The V gene's germline CDR1 is WSHSY and CDR2 SAAADI. The CDR3 loop reads CASSGQAPAVSQPQHF. In DNA form, the CDR3 reads TGCGCCAGCAGTGGGCAGGCCCCGGCGGTGAGTCAGCCCCAGCATTTT.

The sample holds a few counts of this clonotype. The V call is TRBV6-1, the J call TRBJ2-7, with D tentatively TRBD2 (6 bases). The CDR3 loop spans 13 amino acids. The ends were cut back, 10 bases at V and 7 bases at J, with 20 bases in the middle. CDR1 is MNHNS, CDR2 SASEGT, per germline. CDR3 DNA: TGTGCCACCCACCGGGACTCTCCCGGGGAGCAGTACTTC. As protein: CATHRDSPGEQYF.

This clonotype has ten or more counts. The gene calls are TRBV6-2 or TRBV6-3 and TRBJ1-1; D is unresolved. V dropped 4 bases and J dropped 5 bases, with 11 bases sitting between them. The V gene's germline CDR1 is MNHEY and CDR2 SVGEGT. The CDR3 runs 13 residues. The chain's CDR3 is CASSWSYGTEAFF. CDR3 DNA sequence: TGTGCCAGCAGTTGGTCGTATGGGACTGAAGCTTTCTTT.

The chain links TRBV6-1 to TRBJ2-7; D call uncertain. Germline loops: CDR1 MNHNS, CDR2 SASEGT. V gave up 6 bases and J gave up 5 bases, with 17 bases separating them. This CDR3 spans 14 amino acids. This CDR3 reads CASSPGGSVNEQYF. The CDR3 DNA is TGTGCCAGCAGCCCCGGCGGTAGTGTCAACGAGCAGTACTTC.

A few counts support this clonotype. V is TRBV15 and J is TRBJ2-5; the D is unclear. The CDR3 loop spans 12 amino acids. V was pared by 5 bases and J by 3 bases, with 7 bases between. Germline CDR1 is LNHNV and CDR2 is YYDKDF (reference sequence). The DNA of the CDR3 is TGTGCCACCAGCTATGGAAAAGAGACCCAGTACTTC. Translating it yields CATSYGKETQYF. The whole variable domain, remainder taken from reference TRBV15 and TRBJ2-5, is DAMVIQNPRYQVTQFGKPVTLSCSQTLNHNVMYWYQQKSSQAPKLLFHYYDKDFNNEADTPDNFQSRRPNTSFCFLDIRSPGLGDTAMYLCATSYGKETQYFGPGTRLLVL.

This clonotype was seen a few times. The chain joins TRBV15 to TRBJ1-1, with 7 bases identical to TRBD1. Germline assignment: CDR1 LNHNV and CDR2 YYDKDF (reference sequence). The CDR3 consists of 15 residues. The ends lost 0 bases at V and 5 bases at J; junction bases unmatched: 6. CDR3 DNA: TGTGCCACCAGCAGAGAGCCAGGGGGGATAACTGAAGCTTTCTTT. This gives the protein CATSREPGGITEAFF.

V is TRBV6-2 or TRBV6-3 and J is TRBJ2-7; D is unresolved. The CDR3 runs to 13 residues. The germline V and J ends were trimmed by 4 bases and 3 bases, with 10 bases remaining between them. The germline V gene has CDR1 MNHEY and CDR2 SVGEGT. The chain's CDR3 is CASSFHLGYEQYF. The CDR3 DNA reads as TGTGCCAGCAGTTTCCATTTGGGCTACGAGCAGTACTTC.

This clonotype was detected a few times. This chain joins TRBV12-3 or TRBV12-4 and TRBJ2-3; a possible D gene is TRBD1 (5 bases). This CDR3 region has 12 residues. Trimming removed 6 bases at V and 11 bases at J, with 15 bases between. Here the CDR3 reads CASSLYSRGQYF. The CDR3 DNA is TGTGCCAGCAGCCTCTACAGTAGGGGGCAGTATTTT.

The rearrangement links TRBV7-2 to TRBJ2-7; D may be TRBD1 (5 bases). The CDR3 loop spans 13 amino acids. CDR1 is SGHTA and CDR2 is FQGNSA in the germline V gene. Trimming left V 5 bases short and J 6 bases short, with 14 bases between. The DNA of the CDR3 is TGTGCCAGCAGCGCCTGGGGCAATACCGAGCAGTACGTC. Translated: CASSAWGNTEQYV.

V usage is TRBV5-1 and J usage is TRBJ1-1; D is undetermined. Per germline, CDR1 SGHRS and CDR2 YFSETQ. The CDR3 extends over 17 amino acids. Trimming shortened V by 4 bases and J by 1 base, and 20 bases separated the two germline ends. CDR3 region: CASSPEVRAGSNTEAFF. CDR3 in DNA: TGCGCCAGCAGCCCTGAGGTTCGGGCAGGATCGAACACTGAAGCTTTCTTT.

In the case of this clonotype: No DNA is shown, since the ends of the CDR3 on it are uncertain; the CDR3 is the one TCRdb lists. V gene TRBV29-1 combines with J gene TRBJ1-2; the D segment call TRBD1 is taken from the table without a DNA check. The length of the CDR3 is 12 amino acids, counting both ends. CDR1 is SQVTM, CDR2 ANQGSEA, per germline. The CDR3 here is CSVEFGTGNLSF.

This clonotype was seen only a few times. V usage is TRBV20-1 and J usage is TRBJ2-1, with D maybe TRBD2 (6 bases). Germline V gene lookup returns CDR1 DFQATT and CDR2 SNEGSKA (reference sequence). Deletions cut 1 base from V and 12 bases from J, with 22 bases between. The CDR3 length is 15 residues. DNA of the CDR3: TGCAGTGCTAGAGGGGGGGTAGAGGGGCATATGGGGCAGTTCTTC. Translation: CSARGGVEGHMGQFF.

In this sample, this clonotype turned up many times. The chain uses TRBV24-1 and TRBJ2-3, with 10 bases that match TRBD2. With V trimmed by 4 bases and J by 6 bases, 12 bases remained unmatched. The CDR3 covers 17 residues. Germline lookup yields CDR1 KGHDR and CDR2 SFDVKD. The CDR3 is CATSDLTSGPYSDTQYF. The CDR3 nucleotides read TGTGCCACCAGTGACCTGACTAGCGGGCCATATTCCGATACGCAGTATTTT.

This clonotype showed up many times. The rearrangement links TRBV7-2 to TRBJ2-5, with unresolved D. Germline V gene data show CDR1 as SGHTA and CDR2 as FQGNSA. This CDR3 region has 14 residues. V lost 0 bases and J lost 3, with 8 bases in between. CDR3 sequence: CASSLAGPKETQYF. The CDR3 DNA follows: TGTGCCAGCAGCTTAGCCGGGCCGAAAGAGACCCAGTACTTC.

CDR3 in amino acids: CASSLVSGNQPQHF. CDR3 nucleotide sequence: TGTGCCAGCAGTTTAGTGTCGGGCAATCAGCCCCAGCATTTT. The gene calls are TRBV12-3 or TRBV12-4 and TRBJ1-5, with D unresolved. The CDR3 extends over 14 amino acids. Trimming stripped 1 base from V and 2 bases from J, with 6 bases between.

The V call is TRBV12-3 or TRBV12-4, the J call TRBJ2-1; D ambiguous. V shed 4 bases and J shed 4 bases, with 8 bases lying between them. The CDR3 spans 13 residues. This CDR3 reads CASSSTRYNEQFF. The CDR3 DNA reads as TGTGCCAGCAGTTCCACACGGTACAATGAGCAGTTCTTC.